These 29 T cell receptor beta chains were sequenced from one sample in a study of cytomegalovirus exposure and HLA in healthy donors. The table came from immunoSEQ multiplex PCR; TCRdb's copy has only in-frame clones and leaves some out. The table includes roughly 110,000 clones, about nine tenths detected once. Source material: PBMCs. The receptors were sampled from a young woman in good health and CMV-seropositive.

The chain recombines TRBV9 with TRBJ2-5; 8 bases map to TRBD2. Germline values: CDR1 SGDLS, CDR2 YYNGEE. The CDR3 covers 15 residues. The V and J ends lost 4 bases and 5 bases, in that order; junction bases with no gene match: 10. The CDR3 sequence: CASSPSGGRMETQYF. CDR3 DNA sequence: TGTGCCAGCAGCCCGAGCGGGGGCCGGATGGAGACCCAGTACTTC.

The CDR3 DNA sequence: TGTGCCAGCAGTGAAGCAGACAGGGAAACTAACTATGGCTACACCTTC. This encodes CASSEADRETNYGYTF. V gene TRBV25-1 combines with J gene TRBJ1-2; 7 bases agree with TRBD1. The CDR3 consists of 16 residues. The junction had 6 bases not matched to a gene; V was cut back by 2 bases and J by 0 bases. The V gene's germline CDR1 is MGHDK and CDR2 SYGVNS.

This sequence joins TRBV29-1 and TRBJ1-4, with D unclear. In germline, CDR1 is SQVTM, CDR2 ANQGSEA. The CDR3 totals 14 residues. The V and J ends lost 6 bases and 3 bases respectively, with 14 bases between them. The CDR3 DNA reads as TGCAGCGTGCCCGAGGGTTGGTCTAATGAAAAACTGTTTTTT. This codes for CSVPEGWSNEKLFF. Filled out from reference TRBV29-1 and TRBJ1-4, the complete variable domain reads SAVISQKPSRDICQRGTSLTIQCQVDSQVTMMFWYRQQPGQSLTLIATANQGSEATYESGFVIDKFPISRPNLTFSTLTVSNMSPEDSSIYLCSVPEGWSNEKLFFGSGTQLSVL.

This chain links TRBV6-1 with TRBJ2-7, with 9 bases aligning to TRBD1. The CDR3 is made up of 13 amino acids. The germline gives CDR1 MNHNS, CDR2 SASEGT. J was trimmed by 6 bases and V by 2 bases; bases with no gene match: 2. CDR3 in DNA: TGTGCCAGCAGTGAAAGGGACAGGGTCGAGCAGTACGTC. This codes for CASSERDRVEQYV.

J is TRBJ2-5 and V is TRBV9, with unresolved D. Deletions cut 0 bases from V and 2 bases from J, with 8 bases between. From germline, CDR1 is SGDLS and CDR2 YYNGEE. This CDR3 is built from 14 residues. CDR3 loop: CASSVGVRQETQYF. The CDR3 nucleotides read TGTGCCAGCAGCGTAGGGGTCAGGCAAGAGACCCAGTACTTC.

This clone has just a few counts. The gene calls are TRBV4-1 and TRBJ2-7, with TRBD1 matching 9 bases. This CDR3 comprises 15 residues. V was pared by 4 bases and J by 1 base, with 5 bases of the junction left unmatched. From germline, CDR1 is MGHRA and CDR2 YSYEKL. CDR3 sequence reads: CASSPRTGESYEQYF. In DNA, the CDR3 is TGCGCCAGCAGCCCCAGGACAGGGGAGTCCTACGAGCAGTACTTC.

J is TRBJ1-1 and V is TRBV28; D may be TRBD1 (5 bases). Trimming took off 6 bases at V and 0 bases at J, with 8 bases between the two ends. The CDR3 runs to 13 residues. Germline lookup yields CDR1 MDHEN and CDR2 SYDVKM. Written as DNA, the CDR3 is TGTGCCAGCAGATCGGACATGAACACTGAAGCTTTCTTT. As protein: CASRSDMNTEAFF.

The chain uses TRBV9 and TRBJ2-7; no clear D. The V end was cut by 0 bases, the J end by 6 bases, with 13 bases between. This CDR3 region has 14 residues. Germline CDR1 and CDR2: SGDLS and YYNGEE. This CDR3 reads CASSVAGGPSEQYF. The CDR3 bases are TGTGCCAGCAGCGTAGCCGGCGGTCCTAGCGAGCAGTACTTC. The full variable domain, completed using reference TRBV9 and TRBJ2-7, is DSGVTQTPKHLITATGQRVTLRCSPRSGDLSVYWYQQSLDQGLQFLIQYYNGEERAKGNILERFSAQQFPDLHSELNLSSLELGDSALYFCASSVAGGPSEQYFGPGTRLTVT.

CDR3 loop: CASSYSGTGAVGELFF. The CDR3 nucleotides read TGTGCCAGCAGTTACTCCGGGACAGGGGCGGTCGGGGAGCTGTTTTTT. J is TRBJ2-2 and V is TRBV6-5, with 10 positions matching TRBD1. The CDR3 is 16 residues long. J gave up 7 bases and V 0 bases, and 5 bases lay outside the gene matches. Germline values: CDR1 MNHEY, CDR2 SVGAGI.

Written as DNA, the CDR3 is TGTGCCAGCAGCTTAGAGTTACAGGGCTACGAGCAGTACGTC. Its protein product is CASSLELQGYEQYV. The gene calls are TRBV7-8 and TRBJ2-7, with a tentative D call TRBD1 (6 bases). V lost 1 base, J lost 3 bases, and 10 bases lay in between. This CDR3 has 14 amino acids. Germline CDR1 SGHVS, CDR2 FQNEAQ.

The rearrangement uses TRBV6-5 and TRBJ1-1; TRBD1 agrees at 7 bases. The CDR3 consists of 14 residues. Unmatched junction bases numbered 6, after V lost 6 bases and J lost 2 bases. The germline gives CDR1 MNHEY, CDR2 SVGAGI. CDR3 in amino acids: CASSPDRVNTEAFF. The DNA for the CDR3 is TGTGCCAGCAGCCCCGACAGGGTTAACACTGAAGCTTTCTTT.

In DNA, the CDR3 is TGTGCCAGCAGCTCAATCGACAGCATCGCTACTGAAGCTTTCTTT. Protein sequence: CASSSIDSIATEAFF. The genes are TRBV5-4 and TRBJ1-1; tentatively, D is TRBD1 (5 bases). Trimming stripped 3 bases from V and 5 bases from J, with 17 bases between. This CDR3 is 15 amino acids long. Per the germline V gene, CDR1 is SGHNT and CDR2 is YYREEE (reference sequence).

As for this clone: The junction departs from germline at one end; a sequencing error may be responsible. The chain is built from TRBV5-6 and TRBJ1-4; D is possibly TRBD1 (5 bases). Germline values: CDR1 SGHDT, CDR2 YYEEEE. The CDR3 extends over 14 amino acids. CDR3 protein: CASNLGGGEEKLFF. The CDR3, as DNA: TGTGCCAGCAACTTGGGGGGAGGAGAAGAAAAACTGTTTTTT.

DNA for the CDR3: TGTGCCAGCAGTTACTCGGGCCTTATCGAAGAGACCCAGTACTTC. It encodes CASSYSGLIEETQYF. The rearrangement joins TRBV6-5 to TRBJ2-5; no clear D gene. The CDR3 totals 15 residues. Per the germline V gene, CDR1 is MNHEY and CDR2 is SVGAGI. Trimming cost V 0 bases and J 3 bases, with 11 bases left between them.

The J gene is TRBJ2-3, the V gene TRBV5-6; 10 bases are shared with TRBD1. This CDR3 is 15 amino acids long. The V segment lost 2 bases and the J segment 4 bases; nucleotides outside the gene matches: 4. The germline V gene has CDR1 SGHDT and CDR2 YYEEEE. CDR3 residues: CASSFGTGVSDTQYF. The CDR3 coding sequence is TGTGCCAGCAGCTTCGGGACAGGGGTTTCAGATACGCAGTATTTT.

This clone appeared a few times. The chain employs TRBV11-2 and TRBJ1-5, with D unresolved. V dropped 2 bases and J dropped 4 bases, with 12 bases sitting between them. The CDR3 consists of 15 residues. Germline CDR1 SGHAT, CDR2 FQNNGV. CDR3 loop: CASSLLHSSNQPQHF. In DNA, the CDR3 is TGTGCCAGCAGCTTACTCCACAGCTCGAATCAGCCCCAGCATTTT. The whole variable domain, filled in from reference TRBV11-2 and TRBJ1-5, reads EAGVAQSPRYKIIEKRQSVAFWCNPISGHATLYWYQQILGQGPKLLIQFQNNGVVDDSQLPKDRFSAERLKGVDSTLKIQPAKLEDSAVYLCASSLLHSSNQPQHFGDGTRLSIL.

CDR3 residues: CASSEGSTGGYGYTF. The CDR3 coding sequence is TGTGCCAGCAGTGAAGGTTCGACAGGGGGGTATGGCTACACCTTC. The chain is built from TRBV6-1 and TRBJ1-2; 9 positions match TRBD1. The V gene's germline CDR1 is MNHNS and CDR2 SASEGT. V was pared by 1 base and J by 5 bases, with 5 bases of the junction left unmatched. This CDR3 comprises 15 residues.

This chain connects TRBV28 to TRBJ1-6; TRBD1 aligns across 10 bases. The CDR3 spans 14 residues. Germline CDR1 MDHEN, CDR2 SYDVKM. J lost 10 bases, V lost 4 bases, and 4 bases had no gene match. CDR3 loop: CASSWGQGHSPLHF. In DNA, the CDR3 is TGTGCCAGCAGTTGGGGACAGGGGCACTCACCCCTCCACTTT.

J is TRBJ2-1 and V is TRBV6-5; possibly TRBD2 for D (5 bases). Germline V lookup: CDR1 MNHEY, CDR2 SVGAGI. This CDR3 spans 11 amino acids. The ends were cut back, 6 bases at V and 8 bases at J, with 8 bases in the middle. In DNA form, the CDR3 reads TGTGCCAGCAGCCACGGGGATGAGCAGTTCTTC. It encodes CASSHGDEQFF.

CDR3 region: CASSYSGLAITDTQYF. The CDR3 coding sequence is TGTGCCAGCAGTTACTCGGGACTAGCGATCACAGATACGCAGTATTTT. This sequence joins TRBV6-5 and TRBJ2-3; 10 bases align to TRBD2. This CDR3 is 16 amino acids long. Germline V gene lookup returns CDR1 MNHEY and CDR2 SVGAGI. J lost 2 bases, V lost 0 bases, and 2 bases had no gene match.

This clone was picked up one time. This chain uses TRBV29-1 with TRBJ1-1, with D perhaps matching TRBD1 (6 bases). V gave up 3 bases and J gave up 4 bases, with 15 bases separating them. The CDR3 runs to 14 residues. The V gene's germline CDR1 is SQVTM and CDR2 ANQGSEA. The CDR3 here is CSVEPSQGPTEAFF. The CDR3, as DNA: TGCAGCGTTGAGCCGTCACAGGGCCCCACTGAAGCTTTCTTT.

The V gene is TRBV6-1, the J gene TRBJ2-3; 8 bases map to TRBD2. The germline gives CDR1 MNHNS, CDR2 SASEGT. Trimming cost V 0 bases and J 4 bases; bases outside gene matches: 3. The CDR3 covers 15 residues. CDR3 loop: CASSEAAAGADTQYF. CDR3 DNA sequence: TGTGCCAGCAGTGAAGCGGCAGCGGGGGCAGATACGCAGTATTTT.

The chain joins TRBV28 to TRBJ2-4; a possible D gene is TRBD2 (6 bases). The CDR3 is 14 amino acids. Germline assignment: CDR1 MDHEN and CDR2 SYDVKM. Trimming removed 5 bases at V and 5 bases at J, with 13 bases between. CDR3 region: CASSPRRDENIQYF. The CDR3 bases are TGTGCCAGCAGTCCCCGGCGGGACGAAAACATTCAGTACTTC.

This sequence joins TRBV5-1 and TRBJ2-1, with TRBD2 matching over 7 bases. This CDR3 region has 15 residues. Germline CDR1 SGHRS, CDR2 YFSETQ. Trimming removed 0 bases from V and 4 bases from J; junction bases left unmatched: 4. The CDR3 protein is CASSLGLAVYNEQFF. CDR3 sequence (DNA): TGCGCCAGCAGCTTGGGGCTAGCGGTTTACAATGAGCAGTTCTTC. The full variable domain, completed using reference TRBV5-1 and TRBJ2-1, is KAGVTQTPRYLIKTRGQQVTLSCSPISGHRSVSWYQQTPGQGLQFLFEYFSETQRNKGNFPGRFSGRQFSNSRSEMNVSTLELGDSALYLCASSLGLAVYNEQFFGPGTRLTVL.

The V call is TRBV18, the J call TRBJ1-4, with a possible D match to TRBD1 (6 bases). Germline lookup yields CDR1 KGHSH and CDR2 LQKENI. Trimming took off 3 bases at V and 0 bases at J, with 11 bases between the two ends. The CDR3 length is 16 residues. The CDR3 DNA reads TGTGCCAGCTCACCGTTAGGACAGCCAACTAATGAAAAACTGTTTTTT. Translating it yields CASSPLGQPTNEKLFF.

The chain links TRBV28 to TRBJ2-5; 15 positions match TRBD2. CDR3 length: 18 amino acids. CDR1 is MDHEN, CDR2 SYDVKM, per germline. The trim removed 4 bases at V and 2 bases at J, leaving 8 bases unmatched. The chain's CDR3 is CASSSNGLAGGSQETQYF. The CDR3 DNA sequence: TGTGCCAGCAGTTCCAACGGACTAGCGGGGGGGTCACAAGAGACCCAGTACTTC.

The chain joins TRBV19 to TRBJ1-4; D call uncertain. Per the germline V gene, CDR1 is LNHDA and CDR2 is SQIVND (reference sequence). The CDR3 runs 15 residues. V was shortened by 5 bases and J by 0 bases, with 10 bases between the two germline ends. The CDR3 here is CASSSASATNEKLFF. CDR3 in DNA: TGTGCCAGTAGTTCCGCCAGTGCAACTAATGAAAAACTGTTTTTT.

This chain uses TRBV7-9 with TRBJ2-1, with a possible D match to TRBD2 (6 bases). The CDR3 spans 13 residues. Germline loops: CDR1 SEHNR, CDR2 FQNEAQ (reference sequence). The V and J ends lost 5 bases and 6 bases respectively, with 11 bases between them. CDR3: CASSPPGSNEQFF. The CDR3 region has the DNA TGTGCCAGCAGCCCCCCCGGGAGCAATGAGCAGTTCTTC.

J is TRBJ1-2 and V is TRBV28, with D tentatively TRBD1 (6 bases). CDR1 and CDR2 (germline): MDHEN, SYDVKM. Between the trimmed V and J ends, which lost 3 bases and 4 bases, there was a span of 15 bases. This CDR3 contains 15 residues. CDR3 loop: CASSFGQPPTYGYTF. The CDR3 DNA reads TGTGCCAGCAGTTTTGGACAGCCTCCTACCTATGGCTACACCTTC.